The 18 T cell receptor beta chains below were found in one sample sequenced in a study of blood T cells in healthy people across ages. A J-beta primer mix and a sample-barcoded 5' primer were used in a second PCR of roughly 6 to 11 cycles. Each CDR3 protein gets one entry after TCRdb re-called the 5' RACE reads with MiXCR. The table records over 600,000 distinct CDR3 sequences, 56% of them present only once. The sequencing sample was made of blood. The origin of the receptors is a man aged 40-49 years in good health.

The chain is built from TRBV5-1 and TRBJ2-4; D is tentatively TRBD1 or TRBD2 (5 bases each). From germline, CDR1 is SGHRS and CDR2 YFSETQ. CDR3 length: 14 amino acids. Trimming removed 4 bases from V and 0 bases from J, with 8 bases in between. CDR3 residues: CASSGGIAKNIQYF. The CDR3 DNA is TGCGCCAGCAGCGGGGGAATAGCCAAAAACATTCAGTACTTC.

The rearrangement links TRBV5-1 to TRBJ2-1, with 7 bases aligning to TRBD1. The CDR3 covers 14 residues. The germline V gene has CDR1 SGHRS and CDR2 YFSETQ. V dropped 4 bases and J dropped 8; count of bases not matched to a gene: 9. CDR3 sequence reads: CASSADSGQDEQFF. The CDR3 bases are TGCGCCAGCAGCGCGGACAGCGGACAGGATGAGCAGTTCTTC.

This clonotype was recorded a few times. This chain links TRBV3-1 with TRBJ1-5, with D uncertain. Germline CDR1 is LGHDT and CDR2 is YNNKEL (reference sequence). The ends were cut back, 3 bases at V and 3 bases at J, with 9 bases in the middle. This CDR3 contains 14 residues. DNA of the CDR3: TGTGCCAGCAGCCACGCCGGTAACAATCAGCCCCAGCATTTT. This translates into CASSHAGNNQPQHF. Combining the CDR3 with reference TRBV3-1 and TRBJ1-5 gives the whole variable domain DTAVSQTPKYLVTQMGNDKSIKCEQNLGHDTMYWYKQDSKKFLKIMFSYNNKELIINETVPNRFSPKSPDKAHLNLHINSLELGDSAVYFCASSHAGNNQPQHFGDGTRLSIL.

The gene calls are TRBV7-9 and TRBJ2-3, with no clear D. V was shortened by 2 bases and J by 2 bases, with 8 bases between the two germline ends. Germline CDR1 and CDR2: SEHNR and FQNEAQ (reference sequence). The length of the CDR3 is 14 residues. As DNA, the CDR3 is TGTGCCAGCAGCTTACAAGGGCTCACAGATACGCAGTATTTT. It encodes CASSLQGLTDTQYF.

The chain combines TRBV29-1 with TRBJ1-5; D not certain. The CDR3 totals 12 residues. Germline V gene lookup returns CDR1 SQVTM and CDR2 ANQGSEA. V gave up 4 bases and J gave up 4 bases, with 8 bases separating them. The CDR3 reads CSVVGENQPQHF. CDR3 sequence (DNA): TGCAGCGTTGTTGGAGAGAATCAGCCCCAGCATTTT.

This clonotype appeared a few times. The chain has TRBV28 and TRBJ2-5; TRBD1 matches at 12 bases. Judging by the DNA end, TRBJ2-7 fits better; the J call may be wrong. The CDR3 is 17 residues long. Looked up from germline, CDR1 is MDHEN and CDR2 is SYDVKM. CDR3 DNA: TGTGCCAGCAGTCCCCACCCCACCGGGACAGGGGGCGCCGAGCAGTACTTC. Encoded protein: CASSPHPTGTGGAEQYF.

J is TRBJ1-1 and V is TRBV29-1; 7 bases are shared with TRBD1. The trim removed 7 bases at V and 1 base at J, leaving 12 bases unmatched. CDR3 length equals 15 residues. Germline-derived CDR1 and CDR2 are SQVTM and ANQGSEA. The CDR3 coding sequence is TGCAGCGCCGTTGGGACAGTCTTTACGAACACTGAAGCTTTCTTT. Residues: CSAVGTVFTNTEAFF.

This chain joins TRBV7-8 and TRBJ2-1; 9 bases match TRBD1. The V gene's germline CDR1 is SGHVS and CDR2 FQNEAQ. V shed 4 bases, J shed 5 bases, and the junction held 9 bases outside the gene matches. The CDR3 contains 16 residues. The CDR3, as DNA: TGTGCCAGCAGCTCAGTACAGGGGGCTAACGACAATGAGCAGTTCTTC. Translating it yields CASSSVQGANDNEQFF.

This chain joins TRBV9 and TRBJ2-3; 8 positions match TRBD2. The CDR3 loop spans 15 amino acids. Germline V gene sequence: CDR1 SGDLS, CDR2 YYNGEE. The V segment lost 4 bases and the J segment 8 bases; nucleotides outside the gene matches: 12. The CDR3 loop reads CASSSPGLGGGTQYF. Here the CDR3 DNA reads TGTGCCAGCAGCTCTCCGGGACTAGGAGGAGGTACGCAGTATTTT.

The genes are TRBV28 and TRBJ2-1, with a weak D call TRBD2 (5 bases). The CDR3 totals 12 residues. Germline values: CDR1 MDHEN, CDR2 SYDVKM. V was trimmed by 8 bases and J by 9 bases, leaving 14 bases between them. The CDR3 DNA sequence: TGTGCCAGCCAGGCGGGCCGCCGTGAGCAGTTCTTC. Its protein is CASQAGRREQFF.

V usage is TRBV6-2 or TRBV6-3 and J usage is TRBJ1-1, with 10 positions matching TRBD1. The CDR3 is 13 residues long. Germline values: CDR1 MNHEY, CDR2 SVGEGT. The trim removed 9 bases at V and 5 bases at J, leaving 6 bases unmatched. The CDR3 bases are TGTGCCAGTTATTGGGACAGGGGTACTGAAGCTTTCTTT. Translated, it gives CASYWDRGTEAFF.

As for this clonotype: A much more abundant neighbour one base away suggests this may be a read error. This chain connects TRBV6-2 or TRBV6-3 to TRBJ2-2; D call uncertain. In germline, CDR1 is MNHEY, CDR2 SVGEGT. The CDR3 sequence is 13 residues long. Trimming took 0 bases from V and 6 from J, leaving 5 bases between them. The CDR3 DNA is TGTGCCAGCAGTTACTCCGACGCCGGGGAGCTGTTTTTT. Translated, it gives CASSYSDAGELFF.

This clonotype has a handful of counts. The chain recombines TRBV3-1 with TRBJ1-2, with D uncertain. Germline CDR1 is LGHDT and CDR2 is YNNKEL (reference sequence). V was trimmed by 1 base and J by 4 bases, leaving 13 bases between them. This CDR3 is built from 15 residues. Here the CDR3 reads CASSQGELGVYGYTF. The CDR3 DNA reads TGTGCCAGCAGCCAAGGAGAACTCGGAGTCTATGGCTACACCTTC.

This clonotype was observed a few times. This chain links TRBV5-1 with TRBJ2-5, with 8 nucleotides matching TRBD1. The CDR3 length is 16 residues. Germline V gene data show CDR1 as SGHRS and CDR2 as YFSETQ. Trimming took 2 bases from V and 3 from J; bases not matched to a gene: 9. CDR3 DNA sequence: TGCGCCAGCAGCTTACCCCGGGGACAGGATAAAGAGACCCAGTACTTC. Amino acid sequence: CASSLPRGQDKETQYF. Full variable domain (remainder filled in from reference TRBV5-1 and TRBJ2-5): KAGVTQTPRYLIKTRGQQVTLSCSPISGHRSVSWYQQTPGQGLQFLFEYFSETQRNKGNFPGRFSGRQFSNSRSEMNVSTLELGDSALYLCASSLPRGQDKETQYFGPGTRLLVL.

The genes are TRBV20-1 and TRBJ2-1; D not certain. This CDR3 has 15 residues. The germline CDR1 and CDR2 sequences are DFQATT and SNEGSKA (reference sequence). Deletions cut 1 base from V and 1 base from J, with 11 bases between. This CDR3 is CSARGLRSSYNEQFF. As DNA, the CDR3 is TGCAGTGCTAGAGGGTTAAGGTCATCCTACAATGAGCAGTTCTTC.

The J gene is TRBJ2-4, the V gene TRBV6-2 or TRBV6-3; 8 nucleotides match TRBD2. V lost 2 bases and J lost 3; bases outside the gene matches: 15. Per the germline V gene, CDR1 is MNHEY and CDR2 is SVGEGT. The length of the CDR3 is 19 residues. The CDR3 DNA follows: TGTGCCAGCAGTTACGTGCAGGGAGGCGGGAGGTTTCTCAAAAACATTCAGTACTTC. Translated, it gives CASSYVQGGGRFLKNIQYF.

V and J are TRBV11-2 and TRBJ1-1; D is perhaps TRBD1 (6 bases). This CDR3 has 14 amino acids. V was trimmed by 6 bases and J by 7 bases, leaving 18 bases between them. The germline V gene has CDR1 SGHAT and CDR2 FQNNGV. The CDR3 loop reads CASRDPAQGVEAFF. DNA for the CDR3: TGTGCCAGCAGGGACCCGGCACAGGGTGTTGAAGCTTTCTTT.

The V gene is TRBV15, the J gene TRBJ2-7, with D tentatively TRBD1 (5 bases). This CDR3 has 16 residues. Germline V lookup: CDR1 LNHNV, CDR2 YYDKDF (reference sequence). V was pared by 2 bases and J by 2 bases, with 16 bases between. The CDR3 loop reads CATSRLPGILAYEQYF. The DNA of the CDR3 is TGTGCCACCAGCAGACTCCCAGGGATCCTAGCCTACGAGCAGTACTTC.